The 3 T cell receptor beta chains presented below share a single source sample, sequenced in a study of blood T cell repertoires in COVID-19. Assay used: immunoSEQ multiplex PCR; TCRdb lists only in-frame clones, some missing. There are 350,000 to 500,000 clones in the sample; around nine tenths occur only once, and about 1.5% lies in the top ten. Input material: PBMCs or T cells enriched from blood (not recorded which). Receptors originate from a woman aged 18-29 years who had been exposed to COVID-19.

This clone was observed many times. The CDR3, as DNA: TGTGCCAGCAGCTTCTCGACAGGAGGCCCATCCTACAATGAGCAGTTCTTC. This translates into CASSFSTGGPSYNEQFF. The gene calls are TRBV7-9 and TRBJ2-1, with D perhaps matching TRBD1 (6 bases). The germline V gene has CDR1 SEHNR and CDR2 FQNEAQ (reference sequence). CDR3 size: 17 residues. The germline V and J ends were trimmed by 3 bases and 1 base, with 16 bases remaining between them.

The chain's CDR3 is CASSFNGVPYGYTF. The CDR3 region has the DNA TGTGCCAGCAGCTTTAACGGGGTGCCCTATGGCTACACCTTC. This chain uses TRBV5-6 with TRBJ1-2; D gene uncertain. Germline CDR1 and CDR2: SGHDT and YYEEEE. This CDR3 is built from 14 residues. The V gene lost 2 bases and the J gene lost 4 bases, with 12 bases spanning the gap. Full variable domain (missing parts from reference TRBV5-6 and TRBJ1-2): DAGVTQSPTHLIKTRGQQVTLRCSPKSGHDTVSWYQQALGQGPQFIFQYYEEEERQRGNFPDRFSGHQFPNYSSELNVNALLLGDSALYLCASSFNGVPYGYTFGSGTRLTVV.

The chain is built from TRBV7-2 and TRBJ1-2; weak D call: TRBD1 (6 bases). The germline CDR1 and CDR2 sequences are SGHTA and FQGNSA. With 1 base removed from V and 3 bases from J, the gap between germline ends came to 18 bases. This CDR3 comprises 17 residues. The CDR3 loop is CASSLGQTGIDDYGYTF. The CDR3 DNA is TGTGCCAGCAGCTTAGGGCAGACAGGAATAGATGACTATGGCTACACCTTC.